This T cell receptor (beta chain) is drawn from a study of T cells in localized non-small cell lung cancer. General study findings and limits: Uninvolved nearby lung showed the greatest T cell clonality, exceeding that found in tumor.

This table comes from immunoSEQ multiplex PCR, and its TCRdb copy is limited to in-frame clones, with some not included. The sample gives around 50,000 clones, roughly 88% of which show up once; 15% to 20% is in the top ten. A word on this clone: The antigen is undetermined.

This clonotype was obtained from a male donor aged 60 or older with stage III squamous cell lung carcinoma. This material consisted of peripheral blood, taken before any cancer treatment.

The DNA of the CDR3 is TGTGCCAGCAGCCTGGGACCCCTGAGCTCCTACGAGCAGTACTTC. Translation: CASSLGPLSSYEQYF. The V call is TRBV7-3, the J call TRBJ2-7, with D perhaps TRBD1 or TRBD2 (5 bases each). Per the germline V gene, CDR1 is SGHTA and CDR2 is FQGTGA. V lost 5 bases and J lost 0, with 14 bases in between. CDR3 length: 15 residues.